The 20 T cell receptor beta chains listed next were all sequenced from one sample in a study of tissue T cells after allogeneic stem cell transplantation. Time point here: mouse harvest day 7 after allogeneic transplant. Mouse grafts combined 10^7 T-cell-depleted bone marrow cells with 10^6 splenic CD5+ T cells. Method: immunoSEQ multiplex PCR; TCRdb's copy keeps in-frame clones and lacks some. This sample has some 7,600 clones, with about 51% found just once. Sequences were obtained from gut tissue. The receptor source for this set is a female BALB/c mouse given C57BL/6 T cells with graft-versus-host disease after an allogeneic hematopoietic cell transplant.

Regarding this clone: The gene names here belong to mouse. The read ends 1 residue shy of where the CDR3 ends; the end is completed using the germline J gene. The chain combines TRBV26 with TRBJ2-7, with D perhaps TRBD1 (5 bases). Germline V gene lookup returns CDR1 KGHPV and CDR2 FQNQEV (reference sequence). CDR3 length: 12 amino acids. Trimming took off 7 bases at V and 0 bases at J, with 7 bases between the two ends. CDR3 loop: CASKGHSYEQYF. The part of the CDR3 DNA that was read is TGTGCCAGCAAAGGACACTCCTATGAACAGTAC.

This clone was seen a few times. Here the gene names and germline are mouse. The sequenced fragment ends 1 residue before the CDR3 boundary, so the rest is inferred from the germline J gene. V and J are TRBV3 and TRBJ2-7; D remains ambiguous. CDR3 length: 12 amino acids. Germline V lookup: CDR1 SNHLY, CDR2 FYNGKV (reference sequence). The V and J ends lost 1 base and 4 bases respectively, with 5 bases between them. Incomplete CDR3 DNA: TGTGCCAGCAGCTTAGGGCAGTATGAACAGTAC. As protein: CASSLGQYEQY. The whole CDR3 protein is CASSLGQYEQYF.

In regard to this clone: Gene names refer to mouse genes. CDR3 DNA (partial): TGTGCCAGCAGTCCGGACTGGGGGGTTGCAGAAACGCTGTAT. Protein: CASSPDWGVAETLY. The complete CDR3 protein is CASSPDWGVAETLYF. The V and J genes are TRBV19 and TRBJ2-3; 11 positions agree with TRBD2. The read terminates 1 residue before the CDR3 end, so the remaining end is supplied by the germline J gene. Germline CDR1 FNHDT, CDR2 SITEND (reference sequence). This CDR3 has 15 residues. Trimming cost V 4 bases and J 2 bases; bases outside gene matches: 3. Looking up the rest from reference TRBV19 and TRBJ2-3 gives the full variable domain: GGIITQTPKFLIGQEGQKLTLKCQQNFNHDTMYWYRQDSGKGLRLIYYSITENDLQKGDLSEGYDASREKKSSFSLTVTSAQKNEMAVFLCASSPDWGVAETLYFGSGTRLTVL.

Comments on this clone: The genes and germline here are from mouse. The read comes to an end 1 residue before the CDR3 does, leaving the germline J gene to fill in the end. The gene calls are TRBV26 and TRBJ1-4, with D possibly matching TRBD1 (6 bases). Trimming shortened V by 4 bases and J by 0 bases, and 9 bases separated the two germline ends. The CDR3 length is 15 residues. Germline-derived CDR1 and CDR2 are KGHPV and FQNQEV (reference sequence). The CDR3 bases that were read are TGTGCCAGCAGTCGAGGACAGATTTCCAACGAAAGATTATTT. Its translation: CASSRGQISNERLF. The whole CDR3 sequence is CASSRGQISNERLFF.

Comment on this clone: The gene names here belong to mouse. The read is 1 residue too short to cover the CDR3 end, so that end is filled in from the germline J gene. The chain has TRBV3 and TRBJ2-7; TRBD2 aligns across 9 bases. The CDR3 runs to 14 residues. CDR1 is SNHLY and CDR2 is FYNGKV in the germline V gene (reference sequence). With V trimmed by 2 bases and J by 4 bases, 3 bases remained unmatched. The DNA read from the CDR3 is TGTGCCAGCAGCTTATCCGGACTGGGGTATGAACAGTAC. Translating it yields CASSLSGLGYEQY. The whole CDR3 is CASSLSGLGYEQYF. The variable domain in full, completed from reference TRBV3 and TRBJ2-7, reads GPKVLQIPSHQIIDMGQMVTLNCDPVSNHLYFYWYKQILGQQMEFLVNFYNGKVMEKSKLFKDQFSVERPDGSYFTLKIQPTALEDSAVYFCASSLSGLGYEQYFGPGTRLTVL.

This clone was detected a few times. The gene symbols are mouse symbols. Sequencing ends 1 residue short of the CDR3 end; the germline J gene provides the rest. The genes are TRBV13-3 and TRBJ2-7, with unresolved D. The CDR3 covers 13 residues. V lost 2 bases and J lost 0, with 6 bases in between. Germline V gene data show CDR1 as NNHDY and CDR2 as SYVADS. The part of the CDR3 DNA that was read is TGTGCCAGCAGTGACCTCAGCTCCTATGAACAGTAC. Its protein is CASSDLSSYEQY. The full CDR3 protein reads CASSDLSSYEQYF.

A few counts support this clone. The gene symbols are mouse symbols. The read ends 1 residue before the CDR3 terminus; that terminus is restored from the germline J gene. V is TRBV26 and J is TRBJ2-5; no reliable D call. The CDR3 has 13 amino acids. Germline CDR1 and CDR2: KGHPV and FQNQEV (reference sequence). Trimming removed 2 bases from V and 3 bases from J, with 6 bases in between. Incomplete CDR3 DNA: TGTGCCAGCAGTCTGATACAGCAAGACACCCAGTAC. Translation: CASSLIQQDTQY. The full CDR3 reads CASSLIQQDTQYF. Combining the CDR3 with reference TRBV26 and TRBJ2-5 gives the whole variable domain NSKVIQTPRYLVKGQGQKAKMRCIPEKGHPVVFWYQQNKNNEFKFLINFQNQEVLQQIDMTEKRFSAECPSNSPCSLEIQSSEAGDSALYLCASSLIQQDTQYFGPGTRLLVL.

In regard to this clone: Gene names and germline match the mouse. The DNA ends 1 residue before the CDR3 does, and the rest of the CDR3 is filled in from the germline J gene. The chain has TRBV16 and TRBJ2-3, with 9 bases that match TRBD2. Germline loops: CDR1 SGHSA, CDR2 FRNQAP. V trimming: 1 base; J trimming: 0 bases; junction bases outside the gene matches: 5. The CDR3 has 17 amino acids. CDR3 loop: CASSLALGGTSAETLYF. The sequenced part of the CDR3 DNA is TGTGCAAGCAGCTTAGCCCTGGGGGGGACTAGTGCAGAAACGCTGTAT.

A remark on this clone: Mouse germline and gene names are used. The observed sequence ends 1 residue before the CDR3 terminus, with the missing tail filled in from the germline J gene. The chain joins TRBV5 to TRBJ2-5, with 10 nucleotides matching TRBD2. This CDR3 is built from 14 residues. The J segment lost 4 bases and the V segment lost 6 bases, leaving 4 bases of the junction unmatched. Germline V gene sequence: CDR1 LGHNA, CDR2 YNLKQL (reference sequence). The CDR3 DNA, read in part, is TGTGCCAGCAGTCGGGACTGGGGAAAAGACACCCAGTAC. Encoded protein: CASSRDWGKDTQY. The CDR3 in its entirety is CASSRDWGKDTQYF.

Comment on this clone: Genes here carry mouse names. Read coverage stops 1 residue before the CDR3 terminus; the germline J gene supplies the remainder. The chain couples TRBV3 to TRBJ2-1, with 10 bases aligning to TRBD2. The germline V gene encodes CDR1 SNHLY and CDR2 FYNGKV (reference sequence). The V gene end was trimmed by 5 bases and the J gene end by 7 bases; junction bases not matched to a gene: 2. The CDR3 extends over 13 amino acids. The part of the CDR3 DNA that was read is TGTGCCAGCAGCCGACTGGGGGGCGCTGAGCAGTTC. Translating it yields CASSRLGGAEQF. The entire CDR3 is CASSRLGGAEQFF.

A note on this clone: Gene names are the mouse ones. Read sequence stops 1 residue before the CDR3 end, and the germline J gene provides the missing end. The chain combines TRBV23 with TRBJ2-3; no check of the table's D call, TRBD2, against the DNA was made. The CDR3 has 14 amino acids. Looked up from germline, CDR1 is KGHTA and CDR2 is FQNQQP. The CDR3 here is CSSSPTGSAETLYF. CDR3 DNA (partial): TGCTCCAGCAGCCCGACTGGTAGTGCAGAAACGCTGTAT.

This clone was observed a few times. Genes and germline come from the mouse. The CDR3 loop reads CASSLDWGASAETLYF. Partial CDR3 DNA: TGTGCCAGCAGCCTCGACTGGGGGGCTAGTGCAGAAACGCTGTAT. V and J are TRBV15 and TRBJ2-3, with 10 bases fitting TRBD2. The read falls 1 residue short of the CDR3 end, and the missing part is taken from the germline J gene. Germline values: CDR1 SGHND, CDR2 FRSKSL. CDR3 length: 16 residues. V shed 6 bases, J shed 0 bases, and the junction held 6 bases outside the gene matches.

Worth noting for this clone: Mouse germline and gene names are used. Sequencing ends 1 residue short of the CDR3 end; the germline J gene provides the rest. The chain recombines TRBV3 with TRBJ2-5, with 10 bases identical to TRBD1. Per germline, CDR1 SNHLY and CDR2 FYNGKV (reference sequence). After removal of 4 bases from V and 6 bases from J, the junction contained 1 base not matched to a gene. CDR3 size: 13 residues. The chain's CDR3 is CASSSTGGDTQYF. The DNA read from the CDR3 is TGTGCCAGCAGCTCGACAGGGGGCGACACCCAGTAC.

This clone is large within its sample. The gene symbols are mouse symbols. The read terminates 1 residue before the CDR3 end, so the remaining end is supplied by the germline J gene. The genes are TRBV16 and TRBJ2-7; 11 bases map to TRBD2. V gave up 1 base and J gave up 7 bases; unmatched junction bases: 3. This CDR3 is built from 14 residues. Per germline, CDR1 SGHSA and CDR2 FRNQAP. The CDR3 sequence is CASSLGLGGMEQYF. The part of the CDR3 DNA that was read is TGTGCAAGCAGCTTAGGACTGGGGGGGATGGAACAGTAC.

This clone was picked up a small number of times. Gene names are mouse gene names. Read sequence stops 1 residue before the CDR3 end, and the germline J gene provides the missing end. Other nucleotide sequences in the sample specify the same CDR3. This chain uses TRBV26 with TRBJ2-2; D remains unclear. CDR3 length: 12 residues. The V end lost 2 bases, the J end lost 5 bases, and 3 bases lay between the germline ends. Germline lookup yields CDR1 KGHPV and CDR2 FQNQEV (reference sequence). The CDR3 loop is CASSLGTGQLYF. The sequenced part of the CDR3 DNA is TGTGCCAGCAGTCTGGGGACCGGGCAGCTCTAC.

As regards this clone: Any gene name here is a mouse gene name. From the germline J gene comes the end of the CDR3, since the read stops 1 residue before it. The chain carries TRBV3 and TRBJ2-1, with 10 bases that match TRBD2. Germline CDR1 and CDR2: SNHLY and FYNGKV (reference sequence). The CDR3 is made up of 15 amino acids. Germline trimming cut 1 base from V and 3 bases from J; bases unmatched to any gene: 0. The CDR3 DNA, read in part, is TGTGCCAGCAGCTTAGGACTGGGGGGCTATGCTGAGCAGTTC. This encodes CASSLGLGGYAEQF. From start to end, the CDR3 is CASSLGLGGYAEQFF.

A remark on this clone: Genes and germline are mouse. From the germline J gene comes the end of the CDR3, since the read stops 1 residue before it. The chain links TRBV2 to TRBJ2-2; TRBD1 matches 8 bases. Germline CDR1 is LGHNA and CDR2 is YSYQKL. The V segment lost 2 bases and the J segment 5 bases; nucleotides outside the gene matches: 4. The CDR3 contains 15 residues. CDR3 DNA (partial): TGTGCCAGCAGCCAAAGACAGGGGATAACCGGGCAGCTCTAC. Its translation: CASSQRQGITGQLY. The whole CDR3 protein reads CASSQRQGITGQLYF. Based on the CDR3 plus reference TRBV2 and TRBJ2-2, the full variable domain is DPKIIQKPKYLVAVTGSEKILICEQYLGHNAMYWYRQSAKKPLEFMFSYSYQKLMDNQTASSRFQPQSSKKNHLDLQITALKPDDSATYFCASSQRQGITGQLYFGEGSKLTVL.

As to this clone: Gene names are the mouse ones. The CDR3 goes on 1 residue after the read ends, and that part is filled in from the germline J gene. Other DNA sequences within the sample encode an identical CDR3. V gene TRBV26 combines with J gene TRBJ1-1; 7 bases fit TRBD1. The V segment lost 2 bases and the J segment 1 base; nucleotides outside the gene matches: 1. Germline values: CDR1 KGHPV, CDR2 FQNQEV (reference sequence). The CDR3 length is 14 residues. CDR3: CASSLQGGNTEVFF. Partial CDR3 DNA: TGTGCCAGCAGTCTGCAGGGGGGAAACACAGAAGTCTTC. Full variable domain (remainder filled in from reference TRBV26 and TRBJ1-1): NSKVIQTPRYLVKGQGQKAKMRCIPEKGHPVVFWYQQNKNNEFKFLINFQNQEVLQQIDMTEKRFSAECPSNSPCSLEIQSSEAGDSALYLCASSLQGGNTEVFFGKGTRLTVV.

Concerning this clone itself: Mouse gene names and germline throughout. The CDR3 end is not reached by the read, which stops 1 residue before it; the germline J gene fills it in. The chain carries TRBV12-1 and TRBJ2-2, with TRBD1 matching over 7 bases. The CDR3 has 14 amino acids. V shed 3 bases and J 1 base; nucleotides not matched to a gene: 1. Looked up from germline, CDR1 is SGHSN and CDR2 is HYEKVE. The CDR3 bases that were read are TGTGCCAGCTCTGGGGACAGAAACACCGGGCAGCTCTAC. This gives the protein CASSGDRNTGQLY. In full, the CDR3 reads CASSGDRNTGQLYF. The full variable domain, completed using reference TRBV12-1 and TRBJ2-2, is DSGVVQSPRHIIKEKGGRSVLTCIPISGHSNVVWYQQTLGKELKFLIQHYEKVERDKGFLPSRFSVQQFDDYHSEMNMSALELEDSAMYFCASSGDRNTGQLYFGEGSKLTVL.

As to this clone: Mismatch with germline at one junction end may stem from a read error. Gene names are mouse gene names. The sequenced CDR3 bases are TGTGCCAGCAGTCTGTCTTCCTTTAATTCGCCCCTCTAC. Translating gives CASSLSSFNSPLY. The complete CDR3 reads CASSLSSFNSPLYF. The gene calls are TRBV26 and TRBJ1-6; no firm D call. Sequencing ends 1 residue short of the CDR3 end; the germline J gene provides the rest. TRBJ1-6 is placed among ORFs of uncertain function. Germline assignment: CDR1 KGHPV and CDR2 FQNQEV (reference sequence). The CDR3 is made up of 14 amino acids.